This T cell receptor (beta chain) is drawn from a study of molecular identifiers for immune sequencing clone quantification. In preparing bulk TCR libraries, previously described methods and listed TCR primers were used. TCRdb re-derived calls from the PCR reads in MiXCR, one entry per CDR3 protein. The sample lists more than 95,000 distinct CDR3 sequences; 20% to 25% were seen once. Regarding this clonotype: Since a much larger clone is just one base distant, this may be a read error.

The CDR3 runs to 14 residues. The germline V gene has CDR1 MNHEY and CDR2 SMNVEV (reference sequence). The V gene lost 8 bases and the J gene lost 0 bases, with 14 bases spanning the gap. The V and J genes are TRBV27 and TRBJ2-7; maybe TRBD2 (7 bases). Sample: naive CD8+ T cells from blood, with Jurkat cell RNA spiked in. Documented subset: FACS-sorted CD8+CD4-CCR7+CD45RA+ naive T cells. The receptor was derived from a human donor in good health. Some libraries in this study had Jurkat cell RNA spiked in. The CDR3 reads CASCQGRVSYEQYF. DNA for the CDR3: TGTGCCAGCTGCCAGGGGAGGGTCTCCTACGAGCAGTACTTC.